This T cell receptor beta chain is drawn from a study of Graves' ophthalmopathy and Graves' hyperthyroidism. The germline V and J ends were trimmed by 2 bases and 7 bases, with 9 bases remaining between them. This CDR3 comprises 11 residues. In germline, CDR1 is SQVTM, CDR2 ANQGSEA. From RNA, the CDR3 regions of TCR beta chains were amplified and sequenced. Second-round multiplex PCR followed a first-round RT-PCR using HTBI primers. TCRdb re-derived calls from the multiplex PCR reads in MiXCR, one entry per CDR3 protein. Of around 600,000 distinct CDR3 sequences listed, about two fifths are singletons.

The chain recombines TRBV29-1 with TRBJ2-7, with TRBD2 as a possible D gene (5 bases). This TCR was sampled from an adult man with Graves' ophthalmopathy. The specimen sequenced was peripheral blood. The CDR3 loop is CSVERRREQYF. CDR3 coding DNA: TGCAGCGTTGAACGGCGGAGGGAGCAGTACTTC.